This T cell receptor (beta chain) was captured in a study of Ad26.COV2.S vaccination and SARS-CoV-2 variants. Broader study findings: Marked by substantial breadth, spike-specific CD8+ and CD4+ T cell responses were reportedly seen after vaccination.

Clones were read by immunoSEQ multiplex PCR, and TCRdb kept only the in-frame ones, dropping some. The data hold approximately 280,000 clones, with over 75% observed a single time. Treatment in this sample: some 20 received Ad26.COV2.S at low or high dose, single or two shots; 5 received placebo; per-sample allocation not given. Following the first vaccine or placebo injection, samples were taken on day 63. Donation came from an adult in Boston who was aged 18-55 years. An Ad26 vector that expressed Wuhan-strain SARS-CoV-2 spike constituted the vaccine. As concerns this clone: Its cognate antigen is unknown.

This receptor was taken from a person between 18 and 59 years old who received the Ad26.COV2.S COVID-19 vaccine or a placebo. The sequencing here drew on peripheral blood, taken in a trial of Ad26.COV2.S vaccine versus placebo.

CDR3 residues: CASSLWDGTYEQYF. The CDR3 bases are TGTGCCAGCAGCTTGTGGGACGGTACCTACGAGCAGTACTTC. The J gene is TRBJ2-7, the V gene TRBV5-5; D may correspond to TRBD1 or TRBD2 (5 bases each). Trimming removed 1 base from V and 2 bases from J, with 10 bases in between. This CDR3 spans 14 amino acids. Germline V lookup: CDR1 SGHKS, CDR2 YYEKEE (reference sequence).